The 10 T cell receptor beta chains below all came from one sample that was sequenced in a study of T-cell memory formation after mild COVID-19. TCRdb re-called the 5' RACE reads through MiXCR, storing one row per CDR3 protein. Among 550,000 to 700,000 distinct CDR3 sequences listed, roughly 18% were seen once. Specimen: PBMCs or a T cell subset sorted from them (not recorded which). The receptor set was obtained from an adult woman who had mild COVID-19 (a few samples of this study predate the infection). Cell type and time point are not known.

This clonotype occurred once. The J gene is TRBJ2-3, the V gene TRBV5-4, with D perhaps matching TRBD1 or TRBD2 (7 bases each). The CDR3 is 15 residues long. V dropped 4 bases and J dropped 3 bases, with 15 bases sitting between them. Germline loops: CDR1 SGHNT, CDR2 YYREEE (reference sequence). DNA for the CDR3: TGTGCCAGCAGCGCAGGGGGGGGGCAGACAGATACGCAGTATTTT. Its protein product is CASSAGGGQTDTQYF.

The chain recombines TRBV4-1 with TRBJ1-4; 9 bases fit TRBD1. The germline V gene has CDR1 MGHRA and CDR2 YSYEKL. This CDR3 contains 15 residues. Trimming took 3 bases from V and 10 from J; bases not matched to a gene: 9. The CDR3 reads CASSQEGTGNGKLFF. The CDR3 bases are TGCGCCAGCAGCCAGGAAGGGACAGGGAACGGAAAACTGTTTTTT.

J is TRBJ2-2 and V is TRBV24-1; tentatively, D is TRBD1 or TRBD2 (5 bases each). This CDR3 comprises 19 residues. Trimming cost V 3 bases and J 0 bases, with 19 bases left between them. Looked up from germline, CDR1 is KGHDR and CDR2 is SFDVKD. The CDR3 bases are TGTGCCACCAGTGATCCCATAATCCGGGACCGTACGAACACCGGGGAGCTGTTTTTT. It specifies CATSDPIIRDRTNTGELFF.

Written as DNA, the CDR3 is TGTGCCAGCAGCACACCGATCCAGGTAGCCAAAAACATTCAGTACTTC. This encodes CASSTPIQVAKNIQYF. The chain recombines TRBV6-2 or TRBV6-3 with TRBJ2-4; unclear D gene. Germline CDR1 and CDR2: MNHEY and SVGEGT. The ends were cut back, 6 bases at V and 0 bases at J, with 15 bases in the middle. The CDR3 spans 16 residues.

There are a few counts of this clonotype. The chain has TRBV5-1 and TRBJ1-1; TRBD1 agrees at 8 bases. This CDR3 comprises 16 residues. CDR1 is SGHRS, CDR2 YFSETQ, per germline. J gave up 3 bases and V 0 bases, and 7 bases lay outside the gene matches. CDR3 amino acids: CASSLGARGPDTEAFF. CDR3 nucleotides: TGCGCCAGCAGCTTGGGGGCCAGGGGGCCCGACACTGAAGCTTTCTTT. Supplemented by reference TRBV5-1 and TRBJ1-1, the full variable domain reads KAGVTQTPRYLIKTRGQQVTLSCSPISGHRSVSWYQQTPGQGLQFLFEYFSETQRNKGNFPGRFSGRQFSNSRSEMNVSTLELGDSALYLCASSLGARGPDTEAFFGQGTRLTVV.

CDR3 residues: CAISESQGPYEQYF. The CDR3 nucleotides are TGTGCCATCAGTGAGTCCCAGGGGCCCTACGAGCAGTACTTC. The chain links TRBV10-3 to TRBJ2-7, with D possibly TRBD1 on 6 matching bases. V lost 0 bases to trimming and J lost 2 bases, with 8 bases between them. CDR1 and CDR2 from the germline V gene are ENHRY and SYGVKD. This CDR3 has 14 amino acids.

The sample holds a few counts of this clonotype. The J gene is TRBJ2-3, the V gene TRBV5-1; D not certain. The CDR3 extends over 15 amino acids. V was cut by 4 bases and J by 2 bases, with 14 bases left in between. CDR1 is SGHRS, CDR2 YFSETQ, per germline. The CDR3, as DNA: TGCGCCAGCAGCGACGGTACGACCCCCACAGATACGCAGTATTTT. This encodes CASSDGTTPTDTQYF. Full variable domain (outside the CDR3, taken from reference TRBV5-1 and TRBJ2-3): KAGVTQTPRYLIKTRGQQVTLSCSPISGHRSVSWYQQTPGQGLQFLFEYFSETQRNKGNFPGRFSGRQFSNSRSEMNVSTLELGDSALYLCASSDGTTPTDTQYFGPGTRLTVL.

This chain links TRBV4-1 with TRBJ1-1; possibly TRBD1 for D (6 bases). The germline gives CDR1 MGHRA, CDR2 YSYEKL. The CDR3 spans 14 residues. With 2 bases removed from V and 6 bases from J, the gap between germline ends came to 13 bases. The CDR3 loop is CASSQTRGGAEAFF. For the CDR3, the DNA is TGCGCCAGCAGCCAAACCCGGGGGGGCGCTGAAGCTTTCTTT.

V usage is TRBV24-1 and J usage is TRBJ1-1; TRBD1 is a possible D gene (5 bases). V lost 2 bases and J 1 base, leaving 10 bases between the germline ends. The CDR3 has 15 residues. Germline lookup yields CDR1 KGHDR and CDR2 SFDVKD. The CDR3 sequence is CATSDSGTQNTEAFF. In DNA, the CDR3 is TGTGCCACCAGTGATTCCGGGACGCAGAACACTGAAGCTTTCTTT.

A few counts support this clonotype. The V gene is TRBV12-3 or TRBV12-4, the J gene TRBJ2-2; D remains ambiguous. V lost 3 bases, J lost 4 bases, and 15 bases lay in between. The CDR3 extends over 16 amino acids. CDR3: CASSFKRADRTGELFF. CDR3 nucleotides: TGTGCCAGCAGTTTTAAAAGGGCTGATCGCACCGGGGAGCTGTTTTTT.